The TCR beta chain under discussion was sequenced for a study of Graves' ophthalmopathy and Graves' hyperthyroidism. RNA transcripts served as template for amplifying TCR beta CDR3 sequences. First-round RT-PCR employed HTBI primers, with a second-round multiplex PCR after it. TCRdb fed the multiplex PCR reads into MiXCR, producing one record per CDR3 protein. This sample has about 380,000 distinct CDR3 sequences, with less than 20% found just once. As the starting material, 8 to 10 ml of fresh peripheral blood yielded the PBMCs. This clonotype was detected many times. Its antigen is undetermined. Study findings and constraints: Using a 13-signature model, the authors split ophthalmopathy from stable hyperthyroidism, with roughly 91% sensitivity and 70% to 83% specificity. The model's ophthalmopathy progression predictions had approximately 65% sensitivity and 72% to 75% specificity.

The sequencing input was peripheral blood. This receptor was obtained from a young woman with stable Graves' hyperthyroidism.

The CDR3 region has the DNA TGTGCCACCAGTGACCCAAATCAGCCCCAGCATTTT. Amino acids: CATSDPNQPQHF. The rearrangement joins TRBV24-1 to TRBJ1-5; D remains ambiguous. This CDR3 contains 12 residues. Germline CDR1 KGHDR, CDR2 SFDVKD. V lost 4 bases, J lost 4 bases, and 4 bases lay in between.